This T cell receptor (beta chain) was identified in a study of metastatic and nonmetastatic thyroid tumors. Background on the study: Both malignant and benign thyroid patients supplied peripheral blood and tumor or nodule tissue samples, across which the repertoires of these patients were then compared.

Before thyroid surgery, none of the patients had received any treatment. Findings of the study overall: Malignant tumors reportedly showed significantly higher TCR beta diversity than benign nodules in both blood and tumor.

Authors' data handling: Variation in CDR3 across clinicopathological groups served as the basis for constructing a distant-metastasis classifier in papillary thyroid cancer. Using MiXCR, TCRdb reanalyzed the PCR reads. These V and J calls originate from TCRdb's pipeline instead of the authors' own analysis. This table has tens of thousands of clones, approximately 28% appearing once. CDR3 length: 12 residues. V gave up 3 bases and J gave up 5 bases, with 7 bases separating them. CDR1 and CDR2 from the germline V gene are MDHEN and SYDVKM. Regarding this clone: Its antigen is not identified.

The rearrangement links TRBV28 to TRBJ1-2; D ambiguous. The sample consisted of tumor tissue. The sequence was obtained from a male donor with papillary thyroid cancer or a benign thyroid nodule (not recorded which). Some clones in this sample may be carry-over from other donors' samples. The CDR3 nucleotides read TGTGCCAGCAGTTTTGGCAGTTATGGCTACACCTTC. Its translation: CASSFGSYGYTF.